The rows below give T cell receptor beta chains drawn from one sample of a study of CD4 and CD8 cells across lung adenocarcinoma regions. In TCRdb, the PCR reads were re-called with MiXCR into one record per CDR3 protein. The data contain around 25,000 distinct CDR3 sequences, approximately 50% of them singletons. The sequencing input was CD8+ T cells from the center of a lung tumor. The receptor source for this set is a male donor with lung adenocarcinoma. The CD4 and CD8 labels of this study may be unreliable. Both conserved end residues are part of each CDR3. D genes are given only for firm matches. Rows give clone size only sometimes, using once, few, many, or a class for an expanded clone.

j_call d_call v_call clone_size cdr3_nt cdr3_aa
TRBJ2-1 TRBD1 TRBV7-8 NA TGTGCCAGGGGGCCAGGACAGGTGGGCTACAATGAGCAGTTCTTC CARGPGQVGYNEQFF
TRBJ1-1 NA TRBV9 NA TGTGCCAGCAGCTCCACCCCGACAGGGAACACTGAAGCTTTCTTT CASSSTPTGNTEAFF
TRBJ2-4 TRBD1 TRBV25-1 NA TGTGGCAGCAGGGGGCTGGGAGCCACAGACATGCAGTACTTC CGSRGLGATDMQYF
TRBJ2-5 NA TRBV6-1 NA TGTGCCAGCAGCACAAGTTGGTACCAAGAGACCCAGTACTTC CASSTSWYQETQYF
TRBJ2-7 NA TRBV11-2 NA TGTGCCAGCAGCTTAGAGGGTTGGGCGCAATACAATGAGCAGTACTTC CASSLEGWAQYNEQYF
TRBJ2-1 TRBD1 TRBV6-1 few TGTGCCAGCAGCAACCCACCGGGACAGGGAAGGGGCAATGAGCAGTTCTTC CASSNPPGQGRGNEQFF
TRBJ2-3 NA TRBV27 NA TGTGCCAGCAGACGAGGACTCCGGGGATCAGATACGCAGTATTTC CASRRGLRGSDTQYF
TRBJ2-1 NA TRBV6-1 NA TGTGCCAGCAGTGACGGGGACACCTCTTTAATACAAGAGACCCAGTTCTTC CASSDGDTSLIQETQFF
TRBJ2-1 NA TRBV5-3 few TGTGCCAGAGAACCGGCCCTATTGGGAGAGCAGTTCTTC CAREPALLGEQFF
TRBJ2-7 TRBD1 TRBV6-5 NA TGTGCCAGCAGGTCTCGACAGGGGGGCGAGCAGTACTTC CASRSRQGGEQYF
TRBJ2-3 NA TRBV5-3 NA TGTGCCCCCCGCGGGTGGACCGAGAGGGATACGCAGTATTTT CAPRGWTERDTQYF
TRBJ2-4 NA TRBV6-1 NA TGTGCCAGCAGGGGGCAGCGAGCCGGAGATACGCAGTACTTC CASRGQRAGDTQYF
TRBJ2-7 NA TRBV6-1 once TGTGCCAGCGGGGACCTCCGATCCTACGAGCAGTACTTC CASGDLRSYEQYF
TRBJ2-3 NA TRBV6-1 NA TGTGCCAGCACCCGAGTCAGAACAGATACGCAGTATTTT CASTRVRTDTQYF
TRBJ2-7 NA TRBV6-1 NA TGTGCGAGGATCGGGGGCCTGGTGGCAGAGACGCAGTACTTC CARIGGLVAETQYF
TRBJ2-4 TRBD1 TRBV6-1 NA TGTGCCAGCAGAGAAGGGACAGGAGCCAAAGATACTCAGTACTTC CASREGTGAKDTQYF
TRBJ2-4 NA TRBV5-1 NA TGCGCCAGCAGCCCAACGGGGCTTGGAGCCACAAATACTCAGTACTTC CASSPTGLGATNTQYF
TRBJ1-2 NA TRBV6-1 NA TGTGCCAGCAGCCTGAGTTTGGGGGGCTTATGGAACGTTTATGGCTACACCTTC CASSLSLGGLWNVYGYTF
TRBJ2-3 NA TRBV4-1 NA TGCGCCAGCAGCCAGGAGGGGGTGGCCAAAGATACGCAGTATTTT CASSQEGVAKDTQYF
TRBJ2-4 NA TRBV7-8 NA TGTGCGGGGATCGGGGGCAGTGCCCAAAACATTCAGTACTTC CAGIGGSAQNIQYF
TRBJ2-7 TRBD1 TRBV6-1 many TGTGCCAGCTTTTCGGGACAGAGCCTACGTGGGCAGTACTTC CASFSGQSLRGQYF
TRBJ2-2 TRBD1 TRBV9 NA TGTGCCAGCAGCGTAGGGACAGGGAGGACCGGGGAGCTGTTTTTT CASSVGTGRTGELFF
TRBJ2-7 TRBD2 TRBV27 once TGTGCCAGCAGCATAAAAGCCCGGGGGCTAGCGGGAGGACAGCAGTACTTC CASSIKARGLAGGQQYF
TRBJ2-2 TRBD1 TRBV6-1 many TGTGCCAGCAGTGCAACGACCGGGACAGGGGTTAACACCGGGGAGCTGTTTTTT CASSATTGTGVNTGELFF
TRBJ2-5 NA TRBV6-1 NA TGTGCCAGCAGTGGGTCTGCGGGGCTCGGGGGCCGGGACCAAGACATCCAGTACTTC CASSGSAGLGGRDQDIQYF
TRBJ1-4 NA TRBV6-1 many TGTGCCAGCAGTGACGCCGACGGGGGGCATGAAAAACTGTTTTTT CASSDADGGHEKLFF
TRBJ2-2 TRBD2 TRBV4-1 NA TGCGCCAGCAGCCAAATCTGGACTAGCGGGAGCGACACCACCGGGGAGCTGTTTTTT CASSQIWTSGSDTTGELFF
TRBJ2-3 NA TRBV7-2 NA TGTGCCAGCACCTCCTTTGGTCCCAAAGACACGCAGTACTTT CASTSFGPKDTQYF
TRBJ1-2 NA TRBV6-1 few TGTGCCAGCAGTGAAGCGCTGGGACTCTATGGCTACACCTTC CASSEALGLYGYTF